The next 28 T cell receptor beta chains were all read from a single sample in a study of T cell repertoires in cytomegalovirus infection. TCRdb re-analysed the reads in MiXCR, keeping a single row per CDR3 protein. The table records almost 500,000 distinct CDR3 sequences, about 11% of them present only once. Sequenced: PBMCs. All receptors come from a human donor in good health (CMV status not recorded). Some clones in this sample may be carry-over from other donors' samples.

This clonotype was counted ten times or more. The J gene is TRBJ2-2, the V gene TRBV7-2, with 9 bases that match TRBD2. After removal of 2 bases from V and 0 bases from J, the junction contained 4 bases not matched to a gene. Germline V gives CDR1 SGHTA, CDR2 FQGNSA. The CDR3 has 17 amino acids. The CDR3 region has the DNA TGTGCCAGCAGCTTACGGGCTAGCGGGACGAACACCGGGGAGCTGTTTTTT. Its protein product is CASSLRASGTNTGELFF.

This clonotype was counted ten times or more. The V and J genes are TRBV6-1 and TRBJ2-7; 10 nucleotides line up with TRBD2. This CDR3 region has 16 residues. Germline V gene sequence: CDR1 MNHNS, CDR2 SASEGT. Losses at the gene ends were 1 base for V and 2 bases for J; bases not matched to a gene: 5. CDR3 protein: CASSEDPAGGPYEQYF. CDR3 nucleotides: TGTGCCAGCAGTGAAGACCCAGCGGGAGGGCCCTACGAGCAGTACTTC.

This clonotype showed up many times. V and J are TRBV28 and TRBJ1-5, with D hard to call. CDR1 and CDR2 from the germline V gene are MDHEN and SYDVKM. The CDR3 is 12 amino acids. Trimming cost V 5 bases and J 7 bases, with 9 bases left between them. The CDR3 nucleotides read TGTGCCAGCAGTGGTGGAGGCCAGCCCCAGCATTTT. Amino acids: CASSGGGQPQHF.

This clonotype was detected many times. V usage is TRBV29-1 and J usage is TRBJ2-5; D is possibly TRBD1 (6 bases). The CDR3 length is 12 residues. The germline V and J ends were trimmed by 4 bases and 5 bases, with 11 bases remaining between them. Germline loops: CDR1 SQVTM, CDR2 ANQGSEA. The CDR3 nucleotides are TGCAGCGTTGTAGGGGGTGGGGAGACCCAGTACTTC. This gives the protein CSVVGGGETQYF.

Ten or more counts support this clonotype. The rearrangement uses TRBV7-9 and TRBJ1-2; 7 bases agree with TRBD1. Per the germline V gene, CDR1 is SEHNR and CDR2 is FQNEAQ (reference sequence). V lost 3 bases, J lost 7 bases, and 8 bases stayed unmatched. The CDR3 length is 14 residues. In DNA, the CDR3 is TGTGCCAGCAGCTTGACAGGGAATCGAATTGGCTACACCTTC. Translated, it gives CASSLTGNRIGYTF.

This clonotype has at least ten counts. DNA of the CDR3: TGTGCCAGCAGTTATACCCAGTTGGCAGGTGAAAAACTGTTTTTT. This codes for CASSYTQLAGEKLFF. V is TRBV7-2 and J is TRBJ1-4; D is unclear. The ends were cut back, 6 bases at V and 7 bases at J, with 18 bases in the middle. The CDR3 has 15 residues. CDR1 is SGHTA and CDR2 is FQGNSA in the germline V gene.

The chain is built from TRBV19 and TRBJ1-5; 10 bases fit TRBD1. This CDR3 is built from 14 residues. The V gene's germline CDR1 is LNHDA and CDR2 SQIVND (reference sequence). J was trimmed by 5 bases and V by 9 bases; bases with no gene match: 7. The CDR3 DNA is TGTGCCAGCTCCGGGACAGGGGTAGATCAGCCCCAGCATTTT. It translates to CASSGTGVDQPQHF.

This clonotype has a count of ten or more. The V call is TRBV5-4, the J call TRBJ2-2; 11 bases match TRBD2. CDR1 and CDR2 (germline): SGHNT, YYREEE (reference sequence). Unmatched junction bases numbered 3, after V lost 4 bases and J lost 1 base. The CDR3 totals 16 residues. DNA of the CDR3: TGTGCCAGCAGCAAAGGACTAGCGGGGAACACCGGGGAGCTGTTTTTT. Translating it yields CASSKGLAGNTGELFF.

This clonotype was seen many times. The gene calls are TRBV10-2 and TRBJ1-4, with 7 nucleotides matching TRBD1. The germline CDR1 and CDR2 sequences are WSHSY and SAAADI. The CDR3 has 16 amino acids. Losses at the gene ends were 0 bases for V and 4 bases for J; bases not matched to a gene: 5. The CDR3 nucleotides are TGCGCCAGCAGTGAGTCGTACGGGACAGTTAATGAAAAACTGTTTTTT. Its protein is CASSESYGTVNEKLFF.

This clonotype was found many times. DNA for the CDR3: TGTGCCATCAGGGGGACAGGGAAGACCGGGGAGCTGTTTTTT. Translation gives CAIRGTGKTGELFF. V and J are TRBV10-3 and TRBJ2-2, with 9 positions matching TRBD1. CDR3 length: 14 amino acids. V was pared by 6 bases and J by 5 bases, with 4 bases of the junction left unmatched. CDR1 and CDR2 (germline): ENHRY, SYGVKD.

Many counts were recorded for this clonotype. The J gene is TRBJ2-1, the V gene TRBV14, with 10 positions matching TRBD2. CDR1 is SGHDN and CDR2 is FVKESK in the germline V gene. The CDR3 length is 15 residues. J lost 5 bases, V lost 4 bases, and 5 bases had no gene match. CDR3: CASSRTSGANNEQFF. Written as DNA, the CDR3 is TGTGCCAGCAGCCGGACTAGCGGAGCAAACAATGAGCAGTTCTTC.

CDR3 region: CASSLKGSGEQYF. For the CDR3, the DNA is TGTGCCAGCAGTTTAAAGGGCTCAGGCGAGCAGTACTTC. The J gene is TRBJ2-7, the V gene TRBV12-3 or TRBV12-4, with D unclear. Trimming pared 2 bases from V and 6 bases from J, leaving 11 bases between. CDR3 length: 13 amino acids.

This clonotype has ten or more counts. The rearrangement joins TRBV5-1 to TRBJ2-2; 11 bases are a match to TRBD1. The CDR3 runs 19 residues. CDR1 is SGHRS, CDR2 YFSETQ, per germline. Trimming took 0 bases from V and 2 from J; bases not matched to a gene: 9. As DNA, the CDR3 is TGCGCCAGCAGCTTGGGGGACAGGGGGTCGAGCCACAACACCGGGGAGCTGTTTTTT. Amino acids: CASSLGDRGSSHNTGELFF.

This clonotype was seen repeatedly, ten times or more. This chain links TRBV5-6 with TRBJ1-1; D is ambiguous. The germline CDR1 and CDR2 sequences are SGHDT and YYEEEE. This CDR3 has 14 amino acids. V lost 4 bases to trimming and J lost 1 base, with 11 bases between them. CDR3 nucleotides: TGTGCCAGCAGCCCCAACCCTGGGAACACTGAAGCTTTCTTT. Its translation is CASSPNPGNTEAFF.

The rearrangement uses TRBV20-1 and TRBJ1-1; the D gene is possibly TRBD1 (6 bases). The germline CDR1 and CDR2 sequences are DFQATT and SNEGSKA (reference sequence). V lost 2 bases, J lost 1 base, and 11 bases lay in between. The CDR3 has 14 amino acids. The CDR3 DNA sequence: TGCAGTGCTAGAATCGGAGGGGGGAACACTGAAGCTTTCTTT. Translating gives CSARIGGGNTEAFF.

This clonotype appeared many times. J is TRBJ1-2 and V is TRBV6-5; D possibly corresponds to TRBD1 (5 bases). Trimming pared 0 bases from V and 0 bases from J, leaving 14 bases between. The CDR3 spans 17 residues. CDR1 and CDR2 from the germline V gene are MNHEY and SVGAGI. The CDR3 coding sequence is TGTGCCAGCAGTTACTCGGGGACGGACCGAGCTAACTATGGCTACACCTTC. Its translation: CASSYSGTDRANYGYTF.

This clonotype was seen at least ten times. The V and J genes are TRBV6-5 and TRBJ2-2; TRBD1 might be the D (6 bases). The V end was cut by 6 bases, the J end by 6 bases, with 11 bases between. The CDR3 loop spans 13 amino acids. Germline-derived CDR1 and CDR2 are MNHEY and SVGAGI. CDR3 DNA: TGTGCCAGCAGACAGGGAATTTCCGGGGAGCTGTTTTTT. Its translation is CASRQGISGELFF.

This clonotype came up many times. The rearrangement links TRBV12-3 or TRBV12-4 to TRBJ1-5; 7 bases are shared with TRBD1. The CDR3 sequence is 13 residues long. The trim removed 5 bases at V and 9 bases at J, leaving 7 bases unmatched. DNA of the CDR3: TGTGCCAGCAGTAACAGGGGCCTAGGGCCCCAGCATTTT. This sequence encodes CASSNRGLGPQHF.

This clonotype appeared many times. The chain couples TRBV10-3 to TRBJ2-5, with no clear D. The CDR3 has 12 residues. Trimming took 0 bases from V and 7 from J, leaving 6 bases between them. CDR1 and CDR2 (germline): ENHRY, SYGVKD. The CDR3 DNA follows: TGTGCCATCAGTGAGTCGTTGGCGACCCAGTACTTC. Protein sequence: CAISESLATQYF.

This clonotype was detected ten times or more. The rearrangement links TRBV25-1 to TRBJ1-6; D ambiguous. Trimming removed 1 base at V and 12 bases at J, with 10 bases between. This CDR3 is 13 amino acids long. Germline V gives CDR1 MGHDK, CDR2 SYGVNS. The CDR3 coding sequence is TGTGCCAGCAGTGAATTCCTCCCGGGACCCCTCCACTTT. Its translation is CASSEFLPGPLHF.

This rearrangement joins TRBV14 to TRBJ1-1; 9 positions match TRBD1. J was trimmed by 6 bases and V by 2 bases; bases with no gene match: 16. The CDR3 length is 18 residues. The germline V gene encodes CDR1 SGHDN and CDR2 FVKESK. CDR3 in amino acids: CASSQLPGTGSSHPEAFF. For the CDR3, the DNA is TGTGCCAGCAGCCAACTACCCGGGACAGGGAGCTCCCACCCTGAAGCTTTCTTT.

The chain joins TRBV30 to TRBJ1-3; D gene ambiguous. Germline lookup yields CDR1 GTSNPN and CDR2 SVGIG (reference sequence). Trimming cost V 0 bases and J 0 bases, with 9 bases left between them. CDR3 size: 15 residues. CDR3 loop: CAWSVGINSGNTIYF. The CDR3 DNA reads as TGTGCCTGGAGTGTTGGCATTAACTCTGGAAACACCATATATTTT. The whole variable domain, remainder taken from reference TRBV30 and TRBJ1-3, is SQTIHQWPATLVQPVGSPLSLECTVEGTSNPNLYWYRQAAGRGLQLLFYSVGIGQISSEVPQNLSASRPQDRQFILSSKKLLLSDSGFYLCAWSVGINSGNTIYFGEGSWLTVV.

Only a few counts were recorded for this clonotype. The chain links TRBV19 to TRBJ2-2; D not certain. The length of the CDR3 is 14 residues. Germline CDR1 and CDR2: LNHDA and SQIVND (reference sequence). The ends were cut back, 4 bases at V and 3 bases at J, with 9 bases in the middle. CDR3 sequence reads: CASSRRTDTGELFF. The CDR3 DNA reads as TGTGCCAGTAGTAGACGGACGGACACCGGGGAGCTGTTTTTT.

The chain uses TRBV29-1 and TRBJ1-3; D is unresolved. V lost 0 bases, J lost 1 base, and 10 bases lay in between. The CDR3 consists of 15 residues. CDR1 SQVTM and CDR2 ANQGSEA come from the germline V gene. CDR3 nucleotide sequence: TGCAGCGTTGAAGATCAACGAGGGTCTGGAAACACCATATATTTT. This encodes CSVEDQRGSGNTIYF.

This clonotype has more than one count but fewer than ten. The chain carries TRBV6-5 and TRBJ2-1; 11 bases are shared with TRBD1. With V trimmed by 6 bases and J by 8 bases, 6 bases remained unmatched. The CDR3 consists of 14 residues. The germline gives CDR1 MNHEY, CDR2 SVGAGI. CDR3 coding DNA: TGTGCCAGCAGGTCTGGACAGGGGGCGCATGAGCAGTTCTTC. Residues: CASRSGQGAHEQFF.

The gene calls are TRBV4-2 and TRBJ2-7; 8 nucleotides agree with TRBD2. The CDR3 sequence is 16 residues long. V trimming: 1 base; J trimming: 6 bases; junction bases outside the gene matches: 11. Germline V gene lookup returns CDR1 LGHNA and CDR2 YNFKEQ. The CDR3: CASSQGTGGALGEQYF. In DNA, the CDR3 is TGTGCCAGCAGCCAAGGGACGGGAGGGGCGCTGGGCGAGCAGTACTTC.

This clonotype was seen a few times. CDR3 in DNA: TGTGCCAGCAGCTTGGAAACGGGGCCCGAGCAGTTCTTC. Residues: CASSLETGPEQFF. The chain uses TRBV5-5 and TRBJ2-1, with D possibly being TRBD1 or TRBD2 (5 bases each). V was pared by 0 bases and J by 10 bases, with 11 bases between. The V gene's germline CDR1 is SGHKS and CDR2 YYEKEE (reference sequence). The CDR3 contains 13 residues.

This clonotype showed up just a few times. The chain recombines TRBV29-1 with TRBJ2-3; 9 nucleotides align to TRBD2. Losses at the gene ends were 3 bases for V and 1 base for J; bases not matched to a gene: 5. CDR1 is SQVTM, CDR2 ANQGSEA, per germline. The CDR3 loop spans 15 amino acids. CDR3 sequence reads: CSVDGTSLGTDTQYF. DNA for the CDR3: TGCAGCGTTGACGGGACTAGCCTCGGCACAGATACGCAGTATTTT.